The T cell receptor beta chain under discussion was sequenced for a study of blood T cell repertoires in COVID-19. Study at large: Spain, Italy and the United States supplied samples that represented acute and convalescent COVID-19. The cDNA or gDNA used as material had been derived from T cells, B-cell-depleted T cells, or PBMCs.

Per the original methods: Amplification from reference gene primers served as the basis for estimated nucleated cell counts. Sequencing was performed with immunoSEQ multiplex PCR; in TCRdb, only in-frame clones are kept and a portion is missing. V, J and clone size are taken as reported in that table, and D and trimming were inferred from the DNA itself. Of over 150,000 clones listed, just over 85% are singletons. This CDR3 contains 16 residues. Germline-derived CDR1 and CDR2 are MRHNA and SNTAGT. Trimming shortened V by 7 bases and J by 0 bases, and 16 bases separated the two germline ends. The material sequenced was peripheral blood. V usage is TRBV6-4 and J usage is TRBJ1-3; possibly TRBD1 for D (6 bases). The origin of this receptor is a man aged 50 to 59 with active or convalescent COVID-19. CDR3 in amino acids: CASTAGTPRSGNTIYF. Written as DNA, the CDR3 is TGTGCCAGCACCGCCGGGACACCCCGCTCTGGAAACACCATATATTTT.